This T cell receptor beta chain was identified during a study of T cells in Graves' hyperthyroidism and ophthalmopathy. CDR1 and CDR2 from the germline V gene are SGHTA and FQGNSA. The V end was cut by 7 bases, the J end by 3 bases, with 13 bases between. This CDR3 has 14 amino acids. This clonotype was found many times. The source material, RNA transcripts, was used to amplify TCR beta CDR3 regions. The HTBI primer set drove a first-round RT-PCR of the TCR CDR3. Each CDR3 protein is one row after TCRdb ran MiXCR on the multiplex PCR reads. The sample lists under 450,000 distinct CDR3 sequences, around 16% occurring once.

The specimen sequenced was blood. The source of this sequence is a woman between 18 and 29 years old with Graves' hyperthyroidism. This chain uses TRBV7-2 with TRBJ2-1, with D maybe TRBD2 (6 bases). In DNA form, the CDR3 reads TGTGCCAGCAATCGGGAGTTGGGCTACAATGAGCAGTTCTTC. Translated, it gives CASNRELGYNEQFF.